The 26 T cell receptor beta chains given below trace back to one sample, sequenced in a study of response to subunit inactivated influenza vaccine (dated by TCRdb to 2017 to 2018). Receptor libraries were prepared by RT-PCR. Instrument used: Illumina HiSeq 2500. In-frame beta chains were kept once TCRdb had trimmed the public reads at Q25 with fastp and called clones with MiXCR. Merged by CDR3 protein, the rows form single entries marked with the most common genes and DNA. For this sample the table gives 400,000 to 550,000 distinct CDR3 sequences, of which roughly 27% were detected only once. The top ten constitute 1.5% to 2% of the sample. This specimen was CD4+ T cells sorted from PBMCs, taken around 5 days after vaccination. The receptors stem from a man in his fifties or sixties who received an inactivated influenza vaccine. Donor details come from another sample of the same person, matched by shared clones.

This chain links TRBV5-1 with TRBJ2-5; a possible D gene is TRBD2 (5 bases). CDR1 and CDR2 from the germline V gene are SGHRS and YFSETQ. The CDR3 is 15 residues long. The V gene lost 0 bases and the J gene lost 9 bases, with 18 bases spanning the gap. CDR3 sequence: CASSLEGGPLGAQYF. The CDR3 DNA reads TGCGCCAGCAGCTTGGAAGGAGGCCCCCTCGGGGCCCAGTACTTC.

This chain joins TRBV2 and TRBJ2-1; D gene ambiguous. The germline V and J ends were trimmed by 5 bases and 9 bases, with 11 bases remaining between them. In germline, CDR1 is SNHLY, CDR2 FYNNEI. This CDR3 is 12 amino acids long. CDR3 coding DNA: TGTGCCAGCAGTCTCGTTGACACTGAGCAGTTCTTC. Encoded protein: CASSLVDTEQFF.

This clonotype was observed a few times. This chain connects TRBV5-6 to TRBJ2-5; 9 positions agree with TRBD2. Germline V gives CDR1 SGHDT, CDR2 YYEEEE. CDR3 length: 17 residues. V trimming: 0 bases; J trimming: 4 bases; junction bases outside the gene matches: 10. CDR3 sequence: CASSLVVRREGRETQYF. The CDR3 coding sequence is TGTGCCAGCAGCTTGGTTGTTCGGCGGGAGGGCCGAGAGACCCAGTACTTC.

The chain has TRBV10-1 and TRBJ2-3; D is unclear. V lost 0 bases and J 4 bases, leaving 11 bases between the germline ends. Germline-derived CDR1 and CDR2 are WNHNN and SYGVQD (reference sequence). The CDR3 consists of 15 residues. The CDR3 is CASSESIHGSDTQYF. The CDR3 DNA reads TGCGCCAGCAGTGAGTCCATTCACGGGTCAGATACGCAGTATTTT.

In its sample, this clonotype was seen a few times. The chain uses TRBV18 and TRBJ2-5; weak D call: TRBD2 (5 bases). The CDR3 runs 15 residues. Germline values: CDR1 KGHSH, CDR2 LQKENI. V was trimmed by 1 base and J by 4 bases, leaving 13 bases between them. The CDR3 bases are TGTGCCAGCTCACCACTTGCTCTGGCGGGAGAGACCCAGTACTTC. Residues: CASSPLALAGETQYF.

The table lists this clonotype with a few counts. V gene TRBV20-1 combines with J gene TRBJ2-2; 9 bases match TRBD2. The CDR3 is made up of 14 amino acids. The germline gives CDR1 DFQATT, CDR2 SNEGSKA (reference sequence). V dropped 1 base and J dropped 4; count of bases not matched to a gene: 1. CDR3 coding DNA: TGCAGTGCTAGAGGGACTAGCGCCACCGGGGAGCTGTTTTTT. Protein sequence: CSARGTSATGELFF.

V is TRBV7-9 and J is TRBJ2-1; maybe TRBD2 (5 bases). Looked up from germline, CDR1 is SEHNR and CDR2 is FQNEAQ (reference sequence). This CDR3 comprises 13 residues. Trimming took 3 bases from V and 7 from J, leaving 10 bases between them. CDR3: CASSFPSGNEQFF. CDR3 DNA: TGTGCCAGCAGCTTCCCCTCGGGGAATGAGCAGTTCTTC.

This clonotype was counted a few times. The V and J genes are TRBV5-1 and TRBJ2-3, with 11 bases fitting TRBD1. V lost 0 bases, J lost 4 bases, and 4 bases stayed unmatched. The CDR3 loop spans 16 amino acids. Germline V gene lookup returns CDR1 SGHRS and CDR2 YFSETQ. The CDR3 coding sequence is TGCGCCAGCAGCTTGGGAGGACAGGGGGCCGCAGATACGCAGTATTTT. Protein sequence: CASSLGGQGAADTQYF.

This clonotype was recorded many times. The chain has TRBV2 and TRBJ1-3; D remains unclear. Germline values: CDR1 SNHLY, CDR2 FYNNEI. The CDR3 spans 19 residues. The germline V and J ends were trimmed by 9 bases and 4 bases, with 31 bases remaining between them. The CDR3 DNA reads as TGTGCCAGTAACGACGGGATAATAAAAAGGGTGGCGAACGGAAACACCATATATTTT. Amino acid sequence: CASNDGIIKRVANGNTIYF.

The rearrangement uses TRBV4-1 and TRBJ1-4; D gene unclear. Trimming shortened V by 0 bases and J by 8 bases, and 13 bases separated the two germline ends. CDR3 length: 15 residues. The germline V gene encodes CDR1 MGHRA and CDR2 YSYEKL. The CDR3 DNA reads TGCGCCAGCAGCCAAGAAGGAGTGGTTGGGGAAAAACTGTTTTTT. This codes for CASSQEGVVGEKLFF.

The V gene is TRBV7-9, the J gene TRBJ2-7; D uncertain. There are 14 residues in the CDR3. The germline V and J ends were trimmed by 3 bases and 2 bases, with 11 bases remaining between them. The V gene's germline CDR1 is SEHNR and CDR2 FQNEAQ (reference sequence). The CDR3 DNA follows: TGTGCCAGCAGCTTCCATTGGACCACCTACGAGCAGTACTTC. Its protein product is CASSFHWTTYEQYF. The full variable domain, rest sourced from reference TRBV7-9 and TRBJ2-7, is DTGVSQNPRHKITKRGQNVTFRCDPISEHNRLYWYRQTLGQGPEFLTYFQNEAQLEKSRLLSDRFSAERPKGSFSTLEIQRTEQGDSAMYLCASSFHWTTYEQYFGPGTRLTVT.

This sequence joins TRBV12-3 or TRBV12-4 and TRBJ2-7; 8 nucleotides agree with TRBD1. Germline trimming cut 6 bases from V and 1 base from J; bases unmatched to any gene: 5. The CDR3 has 14 amino acids. CDR3 in amino acids: CASRSGTGSYEQYF. CDR3 coding DNA: TGTGCCAGCAGGTCCGGGACAGGTTCCTACGAGCAGTACTTC.

J is TRBJ1-5 and V is TRBV5-1; 7 bases match TRBD1. Trimming cost V 4 bases and J 6 bases; bases outside gene matches: 7. Germline V gives CDR1 SGHRS, CDR2 YFSETQ. The CDR3 sequence is 14 residues long. The DNA for the CDR3 is TGCGCCAGCAGCCCAACCACAGGGGTTCAGCCCCAGCATTTT. This gives the protein CASSPTTGVQPQHF.

The chain links TRBV11-2 to TRBJ2-5, with D hard to call. V was trimmed by 0 bases and J by 2 bases, leaving 16 bases between them. This CDR3 region has 17 residues. The V gene's germline CDR1 is SGHAT and CDR2 FQNNGV. The CDR3 here is CASSLDQRTDRQETQYF. CDR3 sequence (DNA): TGTGCCAGCAGCTTAGATCAAAGGACGGATAGACAAGAGACCCAGTACTTC.

This clonotype was seen only a few times. The chain carries TRBV9 and TRBJ2-3, with D possibly matching TRBD2 (6 bases). Germline CDR1 and CDR2: SGDLS and YYNGEE. The V gene lost 5 bases and the J gene lost 4 bases, with 8 bases spanning the gap. The CDR3 consists of 12 residues. CDR3 in amino acids: CASSRLADTQYF. In DNA, the CDR3 is TGTGCCAGCAGTCGACTAGCAGATACGCAGTATTTT.

The chain couples TRBV3-1 to TRBJ2-5, with 7 positions matching TRBD1. Trimming took 0 bases from V and 3 from J; bases not matched to a gene: 7. Germline V gives CDR1 LGHDT, CDR2 YNNKEL (reference sequence). The CDR3 length is 16 residues. The CDR3 nucleotides are TGTGCCAGCAGCCAAGAGCCGGGTACAGGGGAAGAGACCCAGTACTTC. It specifies CASSQEPGTGEETQYF.

The J gene is TRBJ2-1, the V gene TRBV12-5, with D possibly being TRBD1 or TRBD2 (6 bases each). V gave up 0 bases and J gave up 7 bases, with 7 bases separating them. CDR3 length equals 13 residues. Germline loops: CDR1 LGHNT, CDR2 FRNRAP. CDR3 residues: CASGLVGGNEQFF. DNA for the CDR3: TGTGCTAGTGGTTTGGTAGGGGGGAATGAGCAGTTCTTC.

The chain has TRBV12-3 or TRBV12-4 and TRBJ1-6; D uncertain. CDR3 length: 12 amino acids. Trimming took 5 bases from V and 10 from J, leaving 9 bases between them. The CDR3 spells CASSTYGSPLHF. The CDR3 bases are TGTGCCAGCAGTACCTACGGGTCACCCCTCCACTTT.

This clonotype was detected a few times. The V call is TRBV5-1, the J call TRBJ2-7; tentatively, D is TRBD1 (6 bases). Germline V gives CDR1 SGHRS, CDR2 YFSETQ. V lost 4 bases to trimming and J lost 2 bases, with 13 bases between them. CDR3 length: 14 residues. The chain's CDR3 is CASSVQDSTYEQYF. In DNA form, the CDR3 reads TGCGCCAGCAGCGTTCAGGACAGCACCTACGAGCAGTACTTC. Full variable domain (outside the CDR3, taken from reference TRBV5-1 and TRBJ2-7): KAGVTQTPRYLIKTRGQQVTLSCSPISGHRSVSWYQQTPGQGLQFLFEYFSETQRNKGNFPGRFSGRQFSNSRSEMNVSTLELGDSALYLCASSVQDSTYEQYFGPGTRLTVT.

The V gene is TRBV6-1, the J gene TRBJ2-3; TRBD2 matches at 9 bases. With V trimmed by 6 bases and J by 0 bases, 7 bases remained unmatched. The CDR3 runs to 16 residues. The germline V gene encodes CDR1 MNHNS and CDR2 SASEGT. The CDR3 protein is CASRRLAAGSTDTQYF. For the CDR3, the DNA is TGTGCCAGCAGAAGACTAGCGGCGGGTAGCACAGATACGCAGTATTTT.

The chain is built from TRBV5-1 and TRBJ2-3; TRBD2 matches 8 bases. CDR1 is SGHRS and CDR2 is YFSETQ in the germline V gene. The CDR3 has 16 amino acids. The trim removed 1 base at V and 1 base at J, leaving 5 bases unmatched. The CDR3 sequence: CASSLNSGSGTDTQYF. Written as DNA, the CDR3 is TGCGCCAGCAGCTTGAACAGCGGGAGCGGCACAGATACGCAGTATTTT.

This clonotype was counted a few times. CDR3 sequence (DNA): TGTGCCAGCAGCCACGGACAGGGGGGAAACACCATATATTTT. Translation gives CASSHGQGGNTIYF. V is TRBV7-2 and J is TRBJ1-3; 9 bases are shared with TRBD1. Germline V gene lookup returns CDR1 SGHTA and CDR2 FQGNSA. This CDR3 comprises 14 residues. V was pared by 5 bases and J by 4 bases, with 3 bases of the junction left unmatched.

The chain has TRBV11-2 and TRBJ2-1; the D gene is possibly TRBD1 (5 bases). Germline-derived CDR1 and CDR2 are SGHAT and FQNNGV. With 3 bases removed from V and 6 bases from J, the gap between germline ends came to 15 bases. This CDR3 has 15 residues. CDR3 sequence: CASSLGPGGFNEQFF. CDR3 DNA sequence: TGTGCCAGCAGCTTGGGGCCCGGTGGATTCAATGAGCAGTTCTTC.

The chain recombines TRBV28 with TRBJ2-1, with 12 positions matching TRBD1. The CDR3 is made up of 16 amino acids. CDR1 MDHEN and CDR2 SYDVKM come from the germline V gene. V lost 6 bases, J lost 7 bases, and 10 bases stayed unmatched. The CDR3 here is CASSGRGQGAKNEQFF. The CDR3 DNA is TGTGCCAGCAGCGGAAGGGGACAGGGGGCGAAGAATGAGCAGTTCTTC.

This clonotype was observed once. V and J are TRBV5-1 and TRBJ2-5, with TRBD2 matching over 8 bases. This CDR3 is 16 amino acids long. From germline, CDR1 is SGHRS and CDR2 YFSETQ. The J segment lost 4 bases and the V segment lost 0 bases, leaving 8 bases of the junction unmatched. The CDR3 loop reads CASSLVGAGGRETQYF. CDR3 sequence (DNA): TGCGCCAGCAGCTTGGTTGGTGCGGGGGGTCGAGAGACCCAGTACTTC.

This clonotype was counted a few times. The V and J genes are TRBV29-1 and TRBJ2-4; 8 bases agree with TRBD1. CDR1 and CDR2 from the germline V gene are SQVTM and ANQGSEA. Germline trimming cut 6 bases from V and 3 bases from J; bases unmatched to any gene: 10. The CDR3 is made up of 15 amino acids. This chain's CDR3 is CSVTNPGTGKNIQYF. DNA for the CDR3: TGCAGCGTGACCAATCCCGGGACAGGCAAAAACATTCAGTACTTC.